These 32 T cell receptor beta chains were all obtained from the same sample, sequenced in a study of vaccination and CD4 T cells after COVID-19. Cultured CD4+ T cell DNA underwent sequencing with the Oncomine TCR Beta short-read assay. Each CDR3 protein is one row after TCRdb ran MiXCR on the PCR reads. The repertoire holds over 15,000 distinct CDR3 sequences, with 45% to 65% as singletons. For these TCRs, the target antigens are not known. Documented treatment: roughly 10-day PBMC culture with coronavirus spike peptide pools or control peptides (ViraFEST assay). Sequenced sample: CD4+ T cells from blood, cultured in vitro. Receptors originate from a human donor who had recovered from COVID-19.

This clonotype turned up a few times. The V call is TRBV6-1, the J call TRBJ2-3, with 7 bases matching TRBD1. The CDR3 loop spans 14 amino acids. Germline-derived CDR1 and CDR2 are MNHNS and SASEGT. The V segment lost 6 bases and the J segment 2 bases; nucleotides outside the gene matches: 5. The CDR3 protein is CASRLTGHTDTQYF. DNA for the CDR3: TGTGCCAGCAGATTGACAGGGCACACAGATACGCAGTATTTT.

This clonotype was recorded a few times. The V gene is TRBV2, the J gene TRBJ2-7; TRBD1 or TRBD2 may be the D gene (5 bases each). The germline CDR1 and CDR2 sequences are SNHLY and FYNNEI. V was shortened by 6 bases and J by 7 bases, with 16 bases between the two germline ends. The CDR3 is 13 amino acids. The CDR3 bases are TGTGCCAGCAGACTAGAGGGGTTTGGGGAGCAGTACTTC. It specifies CASRLEGFGEQYF.

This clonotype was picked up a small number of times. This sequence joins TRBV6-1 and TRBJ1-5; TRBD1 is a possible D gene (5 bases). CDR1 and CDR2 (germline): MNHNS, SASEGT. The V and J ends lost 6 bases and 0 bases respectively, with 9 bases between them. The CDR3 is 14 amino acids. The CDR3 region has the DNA TGTGCCAGCAGATCAACAGGTAGCAATCAGCCCCAGCATTTT. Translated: CASRSTGSNQPQHF.

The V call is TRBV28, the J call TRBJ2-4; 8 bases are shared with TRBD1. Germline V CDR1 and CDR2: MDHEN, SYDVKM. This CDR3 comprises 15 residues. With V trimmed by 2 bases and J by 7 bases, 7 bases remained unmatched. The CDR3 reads CASSLIGQGANIQYF. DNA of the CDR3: TGTGCCAGCAGTTTAATCGGACAGGGAGCGAACATTCAGTACTTC.

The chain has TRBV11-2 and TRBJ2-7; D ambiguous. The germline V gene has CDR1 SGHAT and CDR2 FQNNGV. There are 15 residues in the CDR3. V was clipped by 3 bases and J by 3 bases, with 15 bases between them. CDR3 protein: CASSFLTSVGYEQYF. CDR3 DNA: TGTGCCAGCAGCTTTCTGACGTCAGTGGGCTACGAGCAGTACTTC.

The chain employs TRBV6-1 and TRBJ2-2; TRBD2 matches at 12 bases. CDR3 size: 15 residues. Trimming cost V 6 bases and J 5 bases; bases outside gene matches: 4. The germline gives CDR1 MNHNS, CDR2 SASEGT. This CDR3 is CASSHTSGGTGELFF. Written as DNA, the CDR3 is TGTGCCAGCAGCCACACTAGCGGGGGGACCGGGGAGCTGTTTTTT.

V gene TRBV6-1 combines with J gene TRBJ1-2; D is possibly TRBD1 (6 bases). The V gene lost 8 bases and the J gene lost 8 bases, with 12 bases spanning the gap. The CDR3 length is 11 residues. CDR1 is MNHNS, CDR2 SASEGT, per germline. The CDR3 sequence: CASWGPVGYTF. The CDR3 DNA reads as TGTGCCAGCTGGGGGCCAGTCGGCTACACCTTC.

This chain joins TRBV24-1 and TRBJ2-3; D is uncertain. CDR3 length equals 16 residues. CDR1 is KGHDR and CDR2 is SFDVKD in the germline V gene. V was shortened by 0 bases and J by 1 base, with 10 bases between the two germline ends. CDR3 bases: TGTGCCACCAGTGATTTGCGCGTTACCGGCACAGATACGCAGTATTTT. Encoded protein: CATSDLRVTGTDTQYF.

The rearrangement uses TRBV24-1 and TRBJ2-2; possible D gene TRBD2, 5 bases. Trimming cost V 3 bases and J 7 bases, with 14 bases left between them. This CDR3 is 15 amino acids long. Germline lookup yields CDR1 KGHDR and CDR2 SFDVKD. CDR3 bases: TGTGCCACCAGTGATGCTCGATCTGCGGGCGGGGAGCTGTTTTTT. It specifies CATSDARSAGGELFF.

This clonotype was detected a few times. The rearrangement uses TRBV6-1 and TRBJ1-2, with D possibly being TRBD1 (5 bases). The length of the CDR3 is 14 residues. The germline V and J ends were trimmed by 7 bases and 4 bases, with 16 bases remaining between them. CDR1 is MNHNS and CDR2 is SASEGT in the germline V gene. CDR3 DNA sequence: TGTGCCAGCACCACGGCGGGGCAGGGCTATGGCTACACCTTC. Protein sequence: CASTTAGQGYGYTF.

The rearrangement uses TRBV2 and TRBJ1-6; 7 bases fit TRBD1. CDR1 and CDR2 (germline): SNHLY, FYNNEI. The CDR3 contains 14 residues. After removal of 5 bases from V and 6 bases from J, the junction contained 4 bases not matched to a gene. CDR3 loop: CASSPTGTNSPLHF. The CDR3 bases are TGTGCCAGCAGTCCGACAGGGACTAATTCACCCCTCCACTTT.

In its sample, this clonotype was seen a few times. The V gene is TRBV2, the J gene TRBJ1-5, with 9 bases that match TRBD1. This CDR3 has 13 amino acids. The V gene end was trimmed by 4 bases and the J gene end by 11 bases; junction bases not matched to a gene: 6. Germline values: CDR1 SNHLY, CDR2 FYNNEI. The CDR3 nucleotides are TGTGCCAGCAGTGGACAGGGGGTTTTGGCCCAGCATTTT. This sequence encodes CASSGQGVLAQHF.

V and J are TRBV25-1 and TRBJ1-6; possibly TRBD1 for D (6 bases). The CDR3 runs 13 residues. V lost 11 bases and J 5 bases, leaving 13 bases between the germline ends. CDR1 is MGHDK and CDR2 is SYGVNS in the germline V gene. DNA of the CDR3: TGTGCCTGTAAAGGACAGCATAATTCACCCCTCCACTTT. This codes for CACKGQHNSPLHF.

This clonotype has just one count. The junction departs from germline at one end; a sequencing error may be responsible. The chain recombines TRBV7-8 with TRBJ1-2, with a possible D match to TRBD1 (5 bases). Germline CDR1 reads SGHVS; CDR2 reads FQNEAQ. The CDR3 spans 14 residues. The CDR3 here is CTSSLSHRIYGYTF. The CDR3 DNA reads TGTACCAGCAGCTTATCACACAGGATCTATGGCTACACCTTC.

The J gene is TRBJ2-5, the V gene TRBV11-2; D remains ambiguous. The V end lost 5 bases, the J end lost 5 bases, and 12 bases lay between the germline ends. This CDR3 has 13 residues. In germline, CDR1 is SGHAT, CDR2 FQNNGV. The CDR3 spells CASSPGPRETQYF. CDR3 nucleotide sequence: TGTGCCAGCAGCCCCGGGCCCCGGGAGACCCAGTACTTC.

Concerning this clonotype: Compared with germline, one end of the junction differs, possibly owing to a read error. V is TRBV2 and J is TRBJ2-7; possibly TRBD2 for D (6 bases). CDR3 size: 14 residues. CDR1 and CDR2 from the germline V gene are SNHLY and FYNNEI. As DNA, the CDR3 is TGTACCAGCAGTGACCCAAGGGAGGTATCCGAGCAGTACTTC. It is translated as CTSSDPREVSEQYF.

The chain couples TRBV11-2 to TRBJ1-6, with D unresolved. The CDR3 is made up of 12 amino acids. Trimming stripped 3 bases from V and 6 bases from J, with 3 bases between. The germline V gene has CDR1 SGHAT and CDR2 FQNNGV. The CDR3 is CASSFLNSPLHF. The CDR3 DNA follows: TGTGCCAGCAGCTTCCTTAATTCACCCCTCCACTTT. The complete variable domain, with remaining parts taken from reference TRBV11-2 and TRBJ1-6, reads EAGVAQSPRYKIIEKRQSVAFWCNPISGHATLYWYQQILGQGPKLLIQFQNNGVVDDSQLPKDRFSAERLKGVDSTLKIQPAKLEDSAVYLCASSFLNSPLHFGNGTRLTVT.

The CDR3: CSARDQRGLDGYTF. In DNA, the CDR3 is TGCAGTGCTAGAGATCAGAGGGGGCTCGATGGCTACACCTTC. The gene calls are TRBV20-1 and TRBJ1-2; TRBD1 matches at 7 bases. In germline, CDR1 is DFQATT, CDR2 SNEGSKA (reference sequence). CDR3 length: 14 amino acids. J was trimmed by 6 bases and V by 0 bases; bases with no gene match: 7.

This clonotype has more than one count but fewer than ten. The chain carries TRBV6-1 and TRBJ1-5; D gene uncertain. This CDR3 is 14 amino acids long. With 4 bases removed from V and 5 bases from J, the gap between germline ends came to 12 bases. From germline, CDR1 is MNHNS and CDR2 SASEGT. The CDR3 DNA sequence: TGTGCCAGCAGTGTATCCGGGTCACATCAGCCCCAGCATTTT. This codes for CASSVSGSHQPQHF.

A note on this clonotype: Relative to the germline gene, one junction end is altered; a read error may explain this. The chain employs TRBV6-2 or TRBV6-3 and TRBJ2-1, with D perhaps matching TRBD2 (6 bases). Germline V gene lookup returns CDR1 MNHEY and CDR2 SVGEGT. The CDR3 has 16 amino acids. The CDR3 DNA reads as TGTGCCAGCCGGAGCGCCCTAGCGCTCTCCTACAATGAGCAGTCCTTC. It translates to CASRSALALSYNEQSF.

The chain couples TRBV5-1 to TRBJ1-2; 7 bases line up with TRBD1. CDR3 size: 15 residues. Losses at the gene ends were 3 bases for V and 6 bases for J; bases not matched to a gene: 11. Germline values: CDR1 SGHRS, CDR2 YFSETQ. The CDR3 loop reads CASSSAPGQINGYTF. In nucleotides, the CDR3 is TGCGCCAGCAGCTCTGCTCCGGGACAGATTAATGGCTACACCTTC. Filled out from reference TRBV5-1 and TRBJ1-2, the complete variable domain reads KAGVTQTPRYLIKTRGQQVTLSCSPISGHRSVSWYQQTPGQGLQFLFEYFSETQRNKGNFPGRFSGRQFSNSRSEMNVSTLELGDSALYLCASSSAPGQINGYTFGSGTRLTVV.

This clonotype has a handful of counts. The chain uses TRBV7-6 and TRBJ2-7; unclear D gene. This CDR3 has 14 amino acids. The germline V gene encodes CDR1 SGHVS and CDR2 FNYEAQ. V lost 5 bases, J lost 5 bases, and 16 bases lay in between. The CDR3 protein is CASSDTNSFHEQYF. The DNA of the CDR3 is TGTGCCAGCAGCGACACAAACTCTTTCCACGAGCAGTACTTC.

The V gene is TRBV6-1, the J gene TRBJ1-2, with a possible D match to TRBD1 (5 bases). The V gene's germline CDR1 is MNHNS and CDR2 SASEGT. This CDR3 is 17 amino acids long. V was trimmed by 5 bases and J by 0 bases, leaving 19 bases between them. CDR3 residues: CASSRRKGQAANYGYTF. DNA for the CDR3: TGTGCCAGCAGTCGACGAAAGGGGCAGGCTGCTAACTATGGCTACACCTTC.

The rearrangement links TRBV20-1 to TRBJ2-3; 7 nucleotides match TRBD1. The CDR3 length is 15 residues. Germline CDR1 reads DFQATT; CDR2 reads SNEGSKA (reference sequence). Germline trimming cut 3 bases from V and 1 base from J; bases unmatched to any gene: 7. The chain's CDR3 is CSASYEGAGTDTQYF. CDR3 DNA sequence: TGCAGTGCTAGTTATGAGGGGGCGGGCACAGATACGCAGTATTTT.

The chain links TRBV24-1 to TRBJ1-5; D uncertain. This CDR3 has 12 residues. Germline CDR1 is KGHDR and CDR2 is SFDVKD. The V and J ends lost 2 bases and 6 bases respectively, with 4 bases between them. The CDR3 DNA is TGTGCCACCAGTGATTCGGCTCAGCCCCAGCATTTT. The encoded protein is CATSDSAQPQHF.

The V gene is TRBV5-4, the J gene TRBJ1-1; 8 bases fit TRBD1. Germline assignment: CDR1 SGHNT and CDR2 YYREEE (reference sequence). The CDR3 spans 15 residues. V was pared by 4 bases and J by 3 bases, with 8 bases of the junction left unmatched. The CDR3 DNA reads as TGTGCCAGCAGCCCCAGGGGGCGAGGCGACACTGAAGCTTTCTTT. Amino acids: CASSPRGRGDTEAFF.

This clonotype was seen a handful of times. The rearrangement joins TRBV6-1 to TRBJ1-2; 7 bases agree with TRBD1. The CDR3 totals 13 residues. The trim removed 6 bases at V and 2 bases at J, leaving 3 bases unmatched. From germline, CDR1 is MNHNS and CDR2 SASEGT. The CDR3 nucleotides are TGTGCCAGCAGAAGGGACAGCAACTATGGCTACACCTTC. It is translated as CASRRDSNYGYTF.

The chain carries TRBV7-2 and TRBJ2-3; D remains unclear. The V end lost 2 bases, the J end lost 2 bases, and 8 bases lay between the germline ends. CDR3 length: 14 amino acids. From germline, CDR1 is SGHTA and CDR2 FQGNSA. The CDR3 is CASSLLRTTDTQYF. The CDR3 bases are TGTGCCAGCAGCTTATTAAGGACCACAGATACGCAGTATTTT.

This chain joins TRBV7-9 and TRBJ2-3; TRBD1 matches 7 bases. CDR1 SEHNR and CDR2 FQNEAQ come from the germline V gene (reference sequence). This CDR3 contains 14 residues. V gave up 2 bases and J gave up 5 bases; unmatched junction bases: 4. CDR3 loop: CASSLQGVRDTQYF. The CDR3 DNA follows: TGTGCCAGCAGCTTACAGGGGGTGAGAGATACGCAGTATTTT.

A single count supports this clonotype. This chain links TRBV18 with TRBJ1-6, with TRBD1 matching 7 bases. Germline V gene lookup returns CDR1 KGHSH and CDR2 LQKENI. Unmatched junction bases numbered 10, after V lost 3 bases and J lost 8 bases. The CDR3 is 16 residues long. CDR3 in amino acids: CASSPTPPGGDSPLHF. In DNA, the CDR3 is TGTGCCAGCTCACCGACTCCTCCAGGGGGGGATTCACCCCTCCACTTT.

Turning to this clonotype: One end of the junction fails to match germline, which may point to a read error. CDR3 loop: CASSEGGPTDTQYF. The CDR3, as DNA: TGTGCCAGCAGCGAAGGGGGGCCCACAGATACGCAGTATTTT. The rearrangement uses TRBV6-1 and TRBJ2-3, with D possibly called TRBD1 or TRBD2 (6 bases each). The CDR3 length is 14 residues. Germline V CDR1 and CDR2: MNHNS, SASEGT.

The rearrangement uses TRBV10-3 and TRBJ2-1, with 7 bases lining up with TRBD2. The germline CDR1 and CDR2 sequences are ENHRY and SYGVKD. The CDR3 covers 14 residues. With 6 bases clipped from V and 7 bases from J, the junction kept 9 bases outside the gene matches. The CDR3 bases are TGTGCCATCAGGCCTAGCGGTTTCGGGAATGAGCAGTTCTTC. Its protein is CAIRPSGFGNEQFF.